These T cell receptor beta chains were read from a single sample in a study of control samples from healthy donors and cancer patients. Sequencing used immunoSEQ multiplex PCR; TCRdb keeps in-frame clones, though not all of them. The sample includes about 34,000 clones, approximately 93% of them seen just once. The source material was PBMCs. These receptors were taken from a middle-aged man with colorectal cancer. The CDR3 runs from the conserved cysteine through the conserved F or W. A D gene is named only where the DNA matches it firmly. Clone sizes are given selectively: once, few, many, or a class where the clone is expanded.

J gene | V gene | clone size | D gene | CDR3 protein | CDR3 DNA
TRBJ2-5 | TRBV19 | - | - | CASSIVGGGAETQYF | TGTGCCAGTAGTATAGTAGGAGGGGGCGCAGAGACCCAGTACTTC
TRBJ1-2 | TRBV6-6 | - | - | CASSYPGEGDGYTF | TGTGCCAGCAGTTACCCAGGGGAAGGAGATGGCTACACCTTC
TRBJ1-2 | TRBV30 | - | - | CAWSPTEAYGYTF | TGTGCCTGGAGCCCGACAGAAGCCTATGGCTACACCTTC
TRBJ2-3 | TRBV3-1/TRBV3-2 | once | TRBD2 | CASSQVSGGADTQYF | TGTGCCAGCAGCCAAGTCAGTGGGGGGGCAGATACGCAGTATTTT
TRBJ1-5 | TRBV5-6 | - | - | CASSLWQGGNQPQHF | TGTGCCAGCAGCTTGTGGCAGGGCGGCAATCAGCCCCAGCATTTT
TRBJ1-5 | TRBV2 | - | - | CASSERNRVSQPQHF | TGTGCCAGCAGTGAACGTAACAGGGTCAGTCAGCCCCAGCATTTT
TRBJ1-3 | TRBV6-5 | - | - | CASQISSGNTIYF | TGTGCCAGCCAAATAAGCTCTGGAAACACCATATATTTT
TRBJ2-3 | TRBV4-3 | - | - | CASSLRDIYTDTQYF | TGCGCCAGCAGCCTCCGGGACATATACACAGATACGCAGTATTTT
TRBJ2-3 | TRBV19 | - | TRBD2 | CASTRSPQAGAGDTQYF | TGTGCCAGTACCAGAAGTCCCCAAGCGGGGGCGGGGGATACGCAGTATTTT
TRBJ2-5 | TRBV6-5 | - | - | CASSQDSQGTQYF | TGTGCCAGCAGCCAGGACTCCCAGGGGACCCAGTACTTC
TRBJ2-3 | TRBV14 | - | - | CASSQRTARADTQYF | TGTGCCAGCAGCCAACGGACTGCGCGGGCAGATACGCAGTATTTT
TRBJ1-1 | TRBV7-9 | - | TRBD1 | CASSVQGGQTEAFF | TGTGCCAGCAGCGTACAGGGGGGCCAAACTGAAGCTTTCTTT
TRBJ1-2 | TRBV5-5 | - | TRBD1 | CASSHNPGQAYYGYTF | TGTGCCAGCAGTCACAATCCGGGACAGGCCTACTATGGCTACACCTTC
TRBJ1-5 | TRBV6-5 | - | - | CASRSMTGGDQPQHF | TGTGCCAGCAGGTCCATGACTGGGGGTGATCAGCCCCAGCATTTT
TRBJ1-2 | TRBV5-6 | - | - | CASSLGQNYGYTF | TGTGCCAGCAGCTTGGGACAGAACTATGGCTACACCTTC
TRBJ2-3 | TRBV2 | - | - | CASKRTSTDTQYF | TGTGCCAGTAAAAGGACTTCCACAGATACGCAGTATTTT
TRBJ1-5 | TRBV27 | once | - | CASSDSGSNQPQHF | TGTGCCAGCAGTGACTCGGGTAGCAATCAGCCCCAGCATTTT
TRBJ1-1 | TRBV30 | - | - | CAWSSNVIEAFF | TGTGCCTGGAGTTCAAACGTGATTGAAGCTTTCTTT
TRBJ2-2 | TRBV7-8 | once | - | CASSLGGTGELFF | TGTGCCAGCAGCTTAGGCGGAACCGGGGAGCTGTTTTTT
TRBJ1-2 | TRBV28 | - | TRBD1 | CASSLNRGRYTF | TGTGCCAGCAGTTTGAACAGGGGACGCTACACCTTC
TRBJ2-7 | TRBV3-1/TRBV3-2 | - | - | CASSQETTRDGFYEQYF | TGTGCCAGCAGCCAAGAAACTACCAGGGACGGATTCTACGAGCAGTACTTC
TRBJ1-1 | TRBV19 | - | TRBD1 | CASSTPDRRNTEAFF | TGTGCCAGTAGTACCCCGGACAGGAGGAACACTGAAGCTTTCTTT
TRBJ2-7 | TRBV6-2/TRBV6-3 | - | - | CASSDPVGVSYEQYF | TGTGCCAGCAGTGACCCGGTCGGGGTGAGCTACGAGCAGTACTTC
TRBJ2-7 | TRBV11-3 | - | - | CASSAAYEQYF | TGTGCCAGCAGCGCTGCTTACGAGCAGTACTTC
TRBJ1-4 | TRBV10-2 | - | - | CASSEMDTYEKLFF | TGCGCCAGCAGTGAGATGGACACCTATGAAAAACTGTTTTTT
TRBJ2-3 | TRBV19 | few | TRBD1 | CASSIGGQARTDTQYF | TGTGCCAGTAGTATAGGGGGACAGGCGCGCACAGATACGCAGTATTTT
TRBJ2-7 | TRBV11-3 | - | TRBD1 | CASSLESQGVPYEQYF | TGTGCCAGCAGCTTAGAGTCGCAGGGGGTCCCCTACGAGCAGTACTTC
TRBJ2-2 | TRBV24-1 | - | TRBD1 | CATRKTGDQTGELFF | TGTGCCACCAGAAAGACAGGGGACCAAACCGGGGAGCTGTTTTTT
TRBJ2-5 | TRBV18 | - | - | CASSPLGSDPTFKETQYF | TGTGCCAGCTCACCACTGGGGTCAGATCCGACTTTTAAAGAGACCCAGTACTTC
TRBJ1-6 | TRBV13 | - | - | CASSEVGQRSNSPLHF | TGTGCCAGCAGCGAAGTGGGACAACGAAGTAATTCACCCCTCCACTTT
TRBJ2-3 | TRBV29-1 | - | - | CSVAWGTDTQYF | TGCAGCGTCGCTTGGGGGACAGATACGCAGTATTTT
TRBJ1-3 | TRBV29-1 | - | TRBD1 | CSGRGGSSGNTIYF | TGCAGCGGCAGGGGGGGATCCTCTGGAAACACCATATATTTT
TRBJ1-2 | TRBV6-2/TRBV6-3 | - | TRBD1 | CASSLGQGNIYGYTF | TGTGCCAGCAGTTTAGGACAGGGAAACATCTATGGCTACACCTTC
TRBJ2-5 | TRBV4-3 | once | - | CASSQELGRGQETQYF | TGCGCCAGCAGCCAAGAGCTCGGACGGGGCCAAGAGACCCAGTACTTC
TRBJ1-3 | TRBV2 | - | TRBD1 | CASMTGGSGNTIYF | TGTGCCAGCATGACAGGGGGCTCTGGAAACACCATATATTTT
TRBJ1-2 | TRBV18 | once | TRBD1 | CASSTGQGAYGYTF | TGTGCCAGCTCAACGGGACAGGGGGCCTATGGCTACACCTTC
TRBJ1-1 | TRBV5-1 | - | - | CASSLRQNTEAFF | TGCGCCAGCAGCTTACGGCAGAACACTGAAGCTTTCTTT
TRBJ2-3 | TRBV5-6 | - | - | CASSLSPTSTDTQYF | TGTGCCAGCAGCTTGTCACCAACTAGCACAGATACGCAGTATTTT
TRBJ2-5 | TRBV9 | - | - | CASSVATGGGETQYF | TGTGCCAGCAGCGTAGCTACTGGGGGCGGGGAGACCCAGTACTTC
TRBJ2-5 | TRBV19 | - | TRBD1 | CASSKVGGTGGLETQYF | TGTGCCAGTAGTAAGGTCGGGGGGACAGGGGGCCTGGAGACCCAGTACTTC
TRBJ2-5 | TRBV14 | - | - | CASSPTRREGTQYF | TGTGCCAGCAGCCCCACTCGACGGGAAGGGACCCAGTACTTC
TRBJ1-3 | TRBV10-1 | - | - | CASRAAGSGNTIYF | TGCGCCAGCAGAGCGGCGGGCTCTGGAAACACCATATATTTT
TRBJ1-1 | TRBV5-1 | - | - | CASSLTGFTEAFF | TGCGCCAGCAGCTTGACAGGTTTCACTGAAGCTTTCTTT